Sequencing of this TCR beta chain was carried out in a study of T-cell memory formation after mild COVID-19. Via MiXCR, TCRdb re-called the 5' RACE reads, giving one row per CDR3 protein. The sample shows fewer than 550,000 distinct CDR3 sequences, 15% to 20% of them seen only once. Looked up from germline, CDR1 is SQVTM and CDR2 is ANQGSEA. This CDR3 is 15 amino acids long. Trimming at V came to 0 bases and at J to 8 bases, leaving 9 bases not matched to a gene. This clonotype showed up many times. The sample was PBMCs or a T cell subset sorted from them (not recorded which). The chain has TRBV29-1 and TRBJ1-4, with 7 bases matching TRBD1. The clonotype originates from an adult woman who had mild COVID-19 (a few samples of this study predate the infection). Cell type and time point are not known. This chain's CDR3 is CSVEDLQGGEEKLFF. CDR3 DNA: TGCAGCGTTGAAGATCTTCAGGGGGGAGAGGAAAAACTGTTTTTT.